The rows below give T cell receptor beta chains drawn from one sample of a study of blood T cell repertoires in COVID-19. The table came from immunoSEQ multiplex PCR; TCRdb's copy has only in-frame clones and leaves some out. The table records fewer than 450,000 clones, roughly 86% of them present only once. The sequencing input was PBMCs or T cells enriched from blood (not recorded which). Receptors were obtained from a woman aged 40-49 years with acute COVID-19. CDR3s leave out the opening cysteine and the closing phenylalanine or tryptophan. The order of the fields is V gene, J gene, clone size, CDR3 protein. Some rows have no size entry. The others give once, few or many, or a class for an expanded clone.

TRBV2,TRBJ1-4,.,ASRPGVSEKLF
TRBV5-6,TRBJ1-5,.,ASSSGGVGQPQH
TRBV11-2,TRBJ1-3,.,ASSRRGGATGNTIY
TRBV3-1/TRBV3-2,TRBJ1-3,.,ASRLRDRVPGNTIY
TRBV18,TRBJ1-1,.,ASSPTGQENTEAF
TRBV27,TRBJ1-1,.,ASSLFSAMNTEAF
TRBV5-1,TRBJ1-1,.,ASSRQGRNTEAF
TRBV5-4,TRBJ1-6,once,ASSLVGTGISPLH
TRBV18,TRBJ2-7,.,ASSPGLAGEQY
TRBV5-1,TRBJ2-1,few,ASSPGQTYNEQF
TRBV6-5,TRBJ2-1,.,ASKNQYNEQF
TRBV18,TRBJ2-7,.,ASSRSGVSSYEQY
TRBV30,TRBJ1-5,.,AWSLSSNQPQH
TRBV2,TRBJ1-2,.,ASSEADSFIYGYT
TRBV11-3,TRBJ2-7,.,ASSQTGFHEQY
TRBV4-1,TRBJ2-2,.,ASSPAGGLGTGELF
TRBV3-1/TRBV3-2,TRBJ2-7,.,ASRRTASYEQY
TRBV6-5,TRBJ2-2,.,ASKSSGGAGELF
TRBV6-5,TRBJ2-7,.,ASRRDRGSYEQY
TRBV6-1,TRBJ2-7,.,ASSGLPGSGGTKNYEQY
TRBV9,TRBJ2-7,.,ASSGGLAGPLRAYEQY
TRBV19,TRBJ1-5,.,ASSTDRGPNQPQH
TRBV7-9,TRBJ1-3,few,ASSLSGQSLGNTIY
TRBV15,TRBJ2-7,.,ATRTDGSSYEQY
TRBV5-8,TRBJ2-7,many,ASSGTSGYEQY
TRBV28,TRBJ1-3,once,ASSYVPGSGNTIY
TRBV12-2,TRBJ2-1,.,ASRLSGGPSANEQF
TRBV7-8,TRBJ2-7,.,ASSSRGEEFYGQY
TRBV27,TRBJ2-7,.,ASSFGFSYEQY
TRBV12-3/TRBV12-4,TRBJ2-7,.,ASGRSSYEQY
TRBV19,TRBJ1-2,once,ATEGGGPNYGYT
TRBV11-3,TRBJ2-5,.,ASSLGQIQETQY
TRBV7-8,TRBJ2-5,.,ASRPRWLAGSQETQY
TRBV12-3/TRBV12-4,TRBJ1-1,few,ASSLTDRAEAF
TRBV19,TRBJ2-7,.,ASSSGTAVYEQY
TRBV5-4,TRBJ2-2,.,ASRWDINTGELF
TRBV3-1/TRBV3-2,TRBJ2-5,.,ASSLQGVETQY
TRBV5-1,TRBJ2-3,.,ASSLDSGGAPDTQY
TRBV5-4,TRBJ1-6,.,ASSPGPGTGTYNSPLH
TRBV6-5,TRBJ2-1,.,ATRTTYNEQF
TRBV29-1,TRBJ1-1,few,SVADRGVTEAF
TRBV19,TRBJ2-3,.,ASSILDRSTDTQY
TRBV4-2,TRBJ1-2,.,ASRNPVGREGYT
TRBV3-1/TRBV3-2,TRBJ1-1,.,ASSRAGQGAEAF
TRBV30,TRBJ2-7,.,AWTRDRGPYEQY
TRBV2,TRBJ2-5,.,ASSLGLAGRVETQY
TRBV5-1,TRBJ2-5,once,ASRKDRAQETQY
TRBV12-3/TRBV12-4,TRBJ1-2,.,ASRTGDYGYT
TRBV6-5,TRBJ2-7,.,ASTPGTGAEQY
TRBV7-9,TRBJ2-7,.,ASSLDPRGGSYEQY
TRBV4-1,TRBJ2-2,once,ASSQVTSSRGRTGELF
TRBV11-2,TRBJ2-7,.,ASSLGPRSSYEQY
TRBV5-4,TRBJ2-1,.,ASSLSFGGGARNEQF
TRBV14,TRBJ2-3,.,ASSQVGAGARTDTQY
TRBV3-1/TRBV3-2,TRBJ1-2,.,ASSQAGREGYT
TRBV5-6,TRBJ1-1,.,ASSLEPGVEAF
TRBV29-1,TRBJ1-1,.,SVVPQWGVTEAF